Listed below are T cell receptor beta chains from one sample, sequenced in a study of cytomegalovirus exposure and HLA in healthy donors. Clones were read by immunoSEQ multiplex PCR, and TCRdb kept only the in-frame ones, dropping some. The sample holds approximately 200,000 clones, 85% seen once. Sequences were obtained from PBMCs. These receptors were taken from a woman in her 50s in good health and CMV-seronegative. Both conserved end residues are part of each CDR3. The D gene is left open where the match is weak. Some rows have no size entry. The others give once, few or many, or a class for an expanded clone.

clone_size	v_call	j_call	d_call	cdr3_aa	cdr3_nt
.	TRBV18	TRBJ1-1	.	CASSPSLGGNTEAFF	TGTGCCAGCTCACCATCTTTAGGAGGGAACACTGAAGCTTTCTTT
.	TRBV21-1	TRBJ2-5	.	CASSKPGQGLPQYQETQYF	TGTGCCAGCAGCAAACCCGGTCAGGGACTACCCCAGTACCAAGAGACCCAGTACTTC
.	TRBV28	TRBJ1-6	.	CASSPTGQGRKVSPLHF	TGTGCCAGCAGTCCCACCGGGCAGGGGCGAAAGGTCTCACCCCTCCACTTT
.	TRBV7-9	TRBJ2-7	.	CASSYRDEQYF	TGTGCCAGCAGCTACAGGGACGAGCAGTACTTC
.	TRBV28	TRBJ1-5	.	CASSLGHNQPQHF	TGTGCCAGCAGTTTGGGACATAATCAGCCCCAGCATTTT
.	TRBV5-1	TRBJ1-1	.	CASSYNVKSTEAFF	TGCGCCAGCAGCTACAATGTCAAAAGCACTGAAGCTTTCTTT
.	TRBV10-2	TRBJ1-1	TRBD1	CASSESWTGRTEAFF	TGCGCCAGCAGTGAGTCTTGGACAGGGCGTACTGAAGCTTTCTTT
.	TRBV12-1	TRBJ1-6	.	CASSFPSGVEYNSPLHF	TGTGCCAGCAGCTTTCCTTCAGGGGTCGAATATAATTCACCCCTCCACTTT
.	TRBV9	TRBJ2-7	TRBD2	CASSAERGSPYEQYF	TGTGCCAGCAGCGCGGAGCGGGGCAGCCCTTACGAGCAGTACTTC
.	TRBV5-5	TRBJ1-2	TRBD1	CASSKTGTGGSQAGYTF	TGTGCCAGCAGTAAAACCGGGACAGGGGGCTCACAGGCTGGCTACACCTTC
.	TRBV7-6	TRBJ1-2	TRBD1	CASSPDRDYGYTF	TGTGCCAGCAGCCCGGACAGGGACTATGGCTACACCTTC
.	TRBV4-1	TRBJ2-1	TRBD2	CASSQDRGSGTHNEQFF	TGCGCCAGCAGCCAAGATCGTGGTAGCGGGACACACAATGAGCAGTTCTTC
.	TRBV7-9	TRBJ2-7	.	CSSSFTPNEQYF	TGTTCCAGCAGCTTTACTCCAAACGAGCAGTACTTC
.	TRBV10-3	TRBJ1-5	TRBD1	CAISESGQGGNQPQHF	TGTGCCATCAGTGAGTCAGGACAGGGGGGTAATCAGCCCCAGCATTTT
few	TRBV28	TRBJ1-2	TRBD1	CASLGQGTRPNYGYTF	TGTGCTTCCCTAGGACAGGGAACTCGACCTAACTATGGCTACACCTTC
.	TRBV28	TRBJ2-7	.	CASSSPSSGGKAYEQYF	TGTGCCAGCAGTTCCCCTTCCAGCGGAGGGAAGGCCTACGAGCAGTACTTC
.	TRBV7-9	TRBJ2-3	.	CASSLARTDTQYF	TGTGCCAGCAGTCTAGCGAGGACAGATACGCAGTATTTT
.	TRBV27	TRBJ1-6	.	CASSSLLALNNSPLHF	TGTGCCAGCAGTTCCCTATTAGCCTTGAATAATTCACCCCTCCACTTT
once	TRBV4-2	TRBJ2-7	.	CASSQVGGSSYEQYF	TGTGCCAGCAGCCAAGTCGGGGGAAGCTCCTACGAGCAGTACTTC
few	TRBV6-5	TRBJ2-1	.	CASSYSRAGRDNEQFF	TGTGCCAGCAGTTACTCCCGGGCGGGCCGAGACAATGAGCAGTTCTTC
.	TRBV28	TRBJ2-7	TRBD1	CASSPETAGGSYEQYF	TGTGCCAGCAGCCCAGAGACCGCAGGGGGCTCCTACGAGCAGTACTTC
.	TRBV5-4	TRBJ1-6	.	CASSPGGGSPLHF	TGTGCCAGCAGCCCCGGCGGTGGTTCACCCCTCCACTTT
.	TRBV7-2	TRBJ1-3	.	CASTYRGGFRNTIYF	TGTGCCAGCACCTATAGGGGGGGCTTTCGAAACACCATATATTTT
.	TRBV18	TRBJ1-1	TRBD1	CASSPLTPGGLNTEAFF	TGTGCCAGCTCACCCCTCACTCCAGGGGGCCTGAACACTGAAGCTTTCTTT
.	TRBV7-9	TRBJ2-1	.	CASSLSPEQFF	TGTGCCAGCAGCTTAAGCCCTGAGCAGTTCTTC
.	TRBV19	TRBJ2-3	TRBD2	CASSTTPLAASSTDTQYF	TGTGCCAGTAGTACAACCCCACTAGCGGCGTCTAGCACAGATACGCAGTATTTT
.	TRBV28	TRBJ2-7	TRBD1	CASRTGDYEQYF	TGTGCCAGTCGGACAGGGGACTACGAGCAGTACTTC
.	TRBV6-5	TRBJ1-4	.	CASTRTATNEKLFF	TGTGCCAGCACTAGGACAGCAACTAATGAAAAACTGTTTTTT
.	TRBV7-9	TRBJ2-1	TRBD1	CASSPTVGQGSYNEQFF	TGTGCCAGCAGCCCTACTGTGGGACAGGGCTCCTACAATGAGCAGTTCTTC
.	TRBV6-6	TRBJ1-5	.	CASSFSSGGNQPQHF	TGTGCCAGCAGTTTTTCTTCCGGAGGCAATCAGCCCCAGCATTTT
.	TRBV9	TRBJ2-7	.	CASSVSSRGEQYF	TGTGCCAGCAGCGTATCTAGCCGGGGCGAGCAGTACTTC
once	TRBV5-1	TRBJ2-3	TRBD2	CASSLAGLAGSTDTQYF	TGCGCCAGCAGCTTGGCGGGACTAGCGGGAAGCACAGATACGCAGTATTTT
.	TRBV7-6	TRBJ2-1	.	CASSLEGGAYNEQFF	TGTGCCAGCAGCTTAGAGGGGGGGGCTTACAATGAGCAGTTCTTC
.	TRBV7-8	TRBJ2-3	TRBD1	CASSLASWTGGNTQYF	TGTGCCAGCAGCTTAGCTTCCTGGACAGGGGGCAATACGCAGTATTTT
once	TRBV11-1	TRBJ2-1	TRBD1	CASSADRGPHNEQFF	TGTGCCAGCAGCGCGGACAGGGGCCCCCACAATGAGCAGTTCTTC
.	TRBV5-1	TRBJ2-5	.	CASSLGLRETQYF	TGCGCCAGCAGCTTGGGTCTCCGAGAGACCCAGTACTTC
.	TRBV4-2	TRBJ1-1	TRBD1	CASSHTARQGTNTEAFF	TGTGCCAGCAGCCACACCGCTCGACAGGGGACCAACACTGAAGCTTTCTTT
.	TRBV11-2	TRBJ2-3	.	CASSLAFTQYF	TGTGCCAGCAGCTTAGCTTTTACGCAGTATTTT
.	TRBV5-1	TRBJ2-2	TRBD2	CASTPAGGDTGELFF	TGCGCCAGCACCCCTGCGGGGGGGGACACCGGGGAGCTGTTTTTT
few	TRBV28	TRBJ2-7	TRBD2	CASSLYGLAGALYEQYF	TGTGCCAGCAGTTTATACGGGCTAGCGGGAGCTCTCTACGAGCAGTACTTC
.	TRBV5-5	TRBJ2-7	TRBD2	CASSFGAGDSYEQYF	TGTGCCAGCAGCTTCGGGGCGGGAGACTCCTACGAGCAGTACTTC
few	TRBV4-3	TRBJ2-1	.	CASSQDRRDYNEQFF	TGCGCCAGCAGCCAAGACCGCCGCGACTACAATGAGCAGTTCTTC
few	TRBV2	TRBJ1-5	TRBD1	CASSERQGARQPQHF	TGTGCCAGCAGTGAGAGACAGGGGGCTCGGCAGCCCCAGCATTTT
.	TRBV18	TRBJ1-1	.	CASSPLVDTEAFF	TGTGCCAGCTCACCCTTAGTGGACACTGAAGCTTTCTTT
.	TRBV7-9	TRBJ1-6	.	CASSLGAGGGSPLHF	TGTGCCAGCAGCTTAGGGGCCGGTGGGGGCTCACCCCTCCACTTT
once	TRBV7-9	TRBJ2-5	TRBD1	CASSGQGETQYF	TGTGCCAGCAGCGGACAGGGGGAGACCCAGTACTTC
.	TRBV5-1	TRBJ2-7	TRBD1	CASSPGQVHEQYF	TGCGCCAGCAGCCCCGGACAGGTACACGAGCAGTACTTC
.	TRBV28	TRBJ2-7	TRBD1	CASSSIGDSDSYEQYF	TGTGCCAGCAGTAGCATTGGGGACAGTGACTCCTACGAGCAGTACTTC
.	TRBV28	TRBJ2-3	TRBD1	CASSSGQVVTDTQYF	TGTGCCAGCAGTTCGGGACAGGTTGTCACAGATACGCAGTATTTT
.	TRBV30	TRBJ1-3	.	CAWSVVRSRLTSGNTIYF	TGTGCCTGGAGTGTTGTAAGAAGCCGTCTAACCTCTGGAAACACCATATATTTT